Each of the 20 T cell receptor beta chains below was sequenced from the same sample in a study of beta chain features in type 1 diabetes. No antigen is known for these receptors. Study results and caveats: TCRB CDR3 length was moderately but significantly reduced in all four CD4+ subsets of Type 1 diabetes patients.

All of the isolated RNA was reverse transcribed, so expressed TCRB transcripts were sequenced. The repertoire was sequenced with immunoSEQ multiplex PCR; TCRdb's copy has only in-frame clones and lacks some. The sample lists 550,000 to 850,000 clones, roughly 13% occurring once. The specimen was naive CD4+ T cells from blood. The receptors stem from a young man with type 1 diabetes.

V is TRBV14 and J is TRBJ1-2, with D unresolved. The CDR3 runs to 13 residues. The ends were cut back, 4 bases at V and 3 bases at J, with 9 bases in the middle. CDR1 is SGHDN, CDR2 FVKESK, per germline. DNA of the CDR3: TGTGCCAGCAGCCCATTGGACGACTATGGCTACACCTTC. Its translation: CASSPLDDYGYTF. Supplemented by reference TRBV14 and TRBJ1-2, the full variable domain reads EAGVTQFPSHSVIEKGQTVTLRCDPISGHDNLYWYRRVMGKEIKFLLHFVKESKQDESGMPNNRFLAERTGGTYSTLKVQPAELEDSGVYFCASSPLDDYGYTFGSGTRLTVV.

This chain joins TRBV25-1 and TRBJ1-6, with D tentatively TRBD1 (6 bases). Looked up from germline, CDR1 is MGHDK and CDR2 is SYGVNS. CDR3 length equals 15 residues. Trimming left V 2 bases short and J 13 bases short, with 18 bases between. CDR3 region: CASSEGDVRTDPLHF. CDR3 DNA: TGTGCCAGCAGTGAAGGAGATGTGAGGACAGACCCCCTCCACTTT.

J is TRBJ1-2 and V is TRBV30; the D gene is possibly TRBD1 (6 bases). From germline, CDR1 is GTSNPN and CDR2 SVGIG (reference sequence). The CDR3 sequence is 14 residues long. Trimming removed 5 bases at V and 2 bases at J, with 15 bases between. The CDR3 coding sequence is TGTGCCTGGTTGGGATCAACAGGGAACTATGGCTACACCTTC. It translates to CAWLGSTGNYGYTF.

The chain recombines TRBV1 with TRBJ2-3. TRBV1 has pseudogene status. CDR3 length: 13 residues. DNA of the CDR3: TGCACCAGCAGCCAAGTACCGACAGATACGCAGTATTTT. Protein: CTSSQVPTDTQYF.

This clone has a handful of counts. The chain recombines TRBV13 with TRBJ1-6; 8 nucleotides match TRBD1. Losses at the gene ends were 5 bases for V and 10 bases for J; bases not matched to a gene: 16. The germline V gene has CDR1 PRHDT and CDR2 FYEKMQ (reference sequence). The CDR3 spans 17 residues. The CDR3 DNA reads as TGTGCCAGCAGCAAAATGGTATCGCAGGGGGCGGGGTCACCCCTCCACTTT. It is translated as CASSKMVSQGAGSPLHF.

The chain couples TRBV7-2 to TRBJ1-2, with D tentatively TRBD1 (5 bases). The germline V gene encodes CDR1 SGHTA and CDR2 FQGNSA. The germline V and J ends were trimmed by 1 base and 0 bases, with 15 bases remaining between them. The CDR3 is 17 residues long. The chain's CDR3 is CASSLDAGENSNYGYTF. The CDR3 DNA follows: TGTGCCAGCAGCTTAGACGCGGGGGAAAATTCTAACTATGGCTACACCTTC.

Only a few counts were recorded for this clone. The genes are TRBV5-4 and TRBJ2-7; 7 bases are shared with TRBD1. CDR1 and CDR2 (germline): SGHNT, YYREEE (reference sequence). The CDR3 contains 14 residues. After removal of 0 bases from V and 6 bases from J, the junction contained 6 bases not matched to a gene. The CDR3 region is CASSLGQGTGEQYF. The CDR3 DNA is TGTGCCAGCAGCTTGGGACAGGGAACGGGCGAGCAGTACTTC.

The rearrangement uses TRBV5-4 and TRBJ2-1, with a tentative D call TRBD2 (6 bases). The CDR3 is 17 amino acids. V was cut by 7 bases and J by 2 bases, with 22 bases left in between. The germline V gene encodes CDR1 SGHNT and CDR2 YYREEE (reference sequence). The CDR3 DNA reads as TGTGCCAGCCTAACACGCCCTCTAGCGACTACCTACAATGAGCAGTTCTTC. Translation: CASLTRPLATTYNEQFF. The full variable domain, its missing parts supplied by reference TRBV5-4 and TRBJ2-1, is ETGVTQSPTHLIKTRGQQVTLRCSSQSGHNTVSWYQQALGQGPQFIFQYYREEENGRGNFPPRFSGLQFPNYSSELNVNALELDDSALYLCASLTRPLATTYNEQFFGPGTRLTVL.

This clone was observed a handful of times. The chain uses TRBV6-5 and TRBJ2-3, with 7 bases fitting TRBD2. CDR1 MNHEY and CDR2 SVGAGI come from the germline V gene. This CDR3 has 15 residues. V was clipped by 5 bases and J by 6 bases; unmatched bases: 11. Here the CDR3 DNA reads TGTGCCAGCAGTACAATAGCGGGTCCAGTGGATACGCAGTATTTT. Translation: CASSTIAGPVDTQYF.

The chain's CDR3 is CASSPPIRSYNEQFF. In nucleotides, the CDR3 is TGCGCCAGCAGCCCCCCTATAAGATCCTACAATGAGCAGTTCTTC. This sequence joins TRBV4-1 and TRBJ2-1; D gene unclear. Germline V gene data show CDR1 as MGHRA and CDR2 as YSYEKL. V gave up 4 bases and J gave up 1 base, with 11 bases separating them. The CDR3 consists of 15 residues.

There are a few counts of this clone. CDR3 loop: CASSPDRGNTEAFF. The CDR3 nucleotides are TGCGCCAGCAGCCCGGACAGGGGGAACACTGAAGCTTTCTTT. V and J are TRBV5-1 and TRBJ1-1; TRBD1 aligns across 9 bases. Unmatched junction bases numbered 2, after V lost 4 bases and J lost 1 base. Germline V CDR1 and CDR2: SGHRS, YFSETQ. CDR3 length equals 14 residues. The full variable domain, in which reference TRBV5-1 and TRBJ1-1 provide the parts outside the CDR3, is KAGVTQTPRYLIKTRGQQVTLSCSPISGHRSVSWYQQTPGQGLQFLFEYFSETQRNKGNFPGRFSGRQFSNSRSEMNVSTLELGDSALYLCASSPDRGNTEAFFGQGTRLTVV.

This clone was counted a few times. The V and J genes are TRBV5-1 and TRBJ2-1, with no clear D. The CDR3 runs to 15 residues. Looked up from germline, CDR1 is SGHRS and CDR2 is YFSETQ. V was cut by 1 base and J by 2 bases, with 10 bases left in between. The CDR3 coding sequence is TGCGCCAGCAGCTTGAGGGCTGCGACCTACAATGAGCAGTTCTTC. Translated: CASSLRAATYNEQFF.

This chain joins TRBV19 and TRBJ1-6; D is ambiguous. V shed 5 bases and J shed 6 bases, with 14 bases lying between them. Germline V gene sequence: CDR1 LNHDA, CDR2 SQIVND (reference sequence). CDR3 length: 15 residues. CDR3 in amino acids: CASSPISALNSPLHF. The CDR3 DNA follows: TGTGCCAGTAGTCCAATATCCGCCCTTAATTCACCCCTCCACTTT.

The rearrangement uses TRBV30 and TRBJ2-2, with a tentative D call TRBD1 (5 bases). Germline CDR1 GTSNPN, CDR2 SVGIG (reference sequence). The ends were cut back, 2 bases at V and 2 bases at J, with 12 bases in the middle. CDR3 length: 15 amino acids. In nucleotides, the CDR3 is TGTGCCTGGAGTCCCTGGGGCAGTAACACCGGGGAGCTGTTTTTT. As protein: CAWSPWGSNTGELFF.

The chain has TRBV5-8 and TRBJ2-3; 8 bases fit TRBD2. V trimming: 0 bases; J trimming: 3 bases; junction bases outside the gene matches: 9. Looked up from germline, CDR1 is SGHTS and CDR2 is YDEGEE. This CDR3 is 17 amino acids long. The CDR3 nucleotides are TGTGCCAGCAGCTTGGATCTAGCGGGTTTAGGGACAGATACGCAGTATTTT. Residues: CASSLDLAGLGTDTQYF. Combining the CDR3 with reference TRBV5-8 and TRBJ2-3 gives the whole variable domain EAGVTQSPTHLIKTRGQQATLRCSPISGHTSVYWYQQALGLGLQFLLWYDEGEERNRGNFPPRFSGRQFPNYSSELNVNALELEDSALYLCASSLDLAGLGTDTQYFGPGTRLTVL.

This clone was seen a handful of times. V gene TRBV30 combines with J gene TRBJ1-1; 8 positions match TRBD1. The V gene's germline CDR1 is GTSNPN and CDR2 SVGIG (reference sequence). The CDR3 length is 17 residues. CDR3 sequence reads: CALYPSSGTGENTEAFF. The CDR3 DNA reads TGTGCTCTCTACCCCTCCTCCGGGACAGGAGAGAACACTGAAGCTTTCTTT.

In DNA, the CDR3 is TGCAGCGTCGCGGACAGGGGGCTAGGAGAGCAGTACTTC. Protein product: CSVADRGLGEQYF. This rearrangement joins TRBV29-1 to TRBJ2-7, with 11 bases identical to TRBD1. This CDR3 has 13 amino acids. The J segment lost 7 bases and the V segment lost 6 bases, leaving 8 bases of the junction unmatched. Germline V gene sequence: CDR1 SQVTM, CDR2 ANQGSEA.

The rearrangement uses TRBV2 and TRBJ2-1, with D uncertain. CDR1 SNHLY and CDR2 FYNNEI come from the germline V gene. The CDR3 runs 15 residues. V was trimmed by 2 bases and J by 0 bases, leaving 8 bases between them. DNA of the CDR3: TGTGCCAGCAGTGAATCTCCCAACTCCTACAATGAGCAGTTCTTC. It specifies CASSESPNSYNEQFF.

The chain employs TRBV18 and TRBJ1-2, with a possible D match to TRBD1 (5 bases). The V end was cut by 3 bases, the J end by 3 bases, with 8 bases between. Per the germline V gene, CDR1 is KGHSH and CDR2 is LQKENI. CDR3 length: 13 residues. The CDR3 is CASSPGDDYGYTF. The CDR3 DNA reads TGTGCCAGCTCACCTGGGGACGACTATGGCTACACCTTC.

This clone has more than one count but fewer than ten. The gene calls are TRBV30 and TRBJ2-1, with D maybe TRBD2 (5 bases). This CDR3 comprises 16 residues. The germline gives CDR1 GTSNPN, CDR2 SVGIG (reference sequence). Trimming stripped 0 bases from V and 0 bases from J, with 12 bases between. This CDR3 reads CAWSVRGLSSYNEQFF. CDR3 DNA: TGTGCCTGGAGTGTACGGGGATTGAGCTCCTACAATGAGCAGTTCTTC.